The present T cell receptor (beta chain) was sequenced within a study of regulatory T cells in long-lasting Graves disease (dated by TCRdb to about 2021). With regard to the full study: In the newly diagnosed Graves' disease group, patients had been taking antithyroid drugs for less than 3 months. The study took place in China and was registered as a clinical trial. TCR sequencing covered some 13 persistent and approximately 20 newly diagnosed Graves' disease patients, 33 samples in total. Patients with persistent Graves' disease were compared with patients with newly diagnosed Graves' disease using TCR sequencing and RNA sequencing of peripheral blood.

The intended sense of this specimen's time point label: newly diagnosed GD, antithyroid drugs for less than 3 months. For both TCR sequencing and RNA sequencing, RNA was extracted from PBMCs in TRIzol. The diagnosis of Graves' disease followed American Thyroid Association guidelines. The patients came from an endocrinology department in Xi'an, China. From each patient, nine milliliters of peripheral blood was collected into an EDTA anticoagulant tube. Ficoll Paque Plus density gradient separation was used to isolate PBMCs, and no further T cell sorting was done. An Agilent 2100 Bioanalyzer and agarose gel were used to check RNA quality, and a NanoDrop 2000 was used to measure RNA concentration. The library was obtained by multiplex PCR. Sequencing relied on an Illumina HiSeq 4000. TCR beta libraries were built with iRepertoire HTBI primers and Arm-PCR amplification of CDR3 regions. PCR products were gel purified before sequencing. In the original analysis: A total of 62 TRBV and some 15 TRBJ segments were identified across samples and were used for gene usage analysis of CDR3 amino acid clonotypes. Filtered high-quality paired reads were merged into contigs using COPE and FqMerger. BLAST was used to align contigs to IMGT TRBV, TRBD and TRBJ reference genes, with CDR3 defined following IMGT. Any clonotype with a frequency above 0.1% was counted as a highly expanded clone. Shannon entropy served as the measure of repertoire diversity, while the Gini coefficient captured V-J evenness. Public clonotypes were defined as clonotypes shared by more than one individual. Starting from the raw public reads, TCRdb applied fastp trimming at Q25, assembled clones with MiXCR and retained in-frame beta chains. Every CDR3 protein is listed once, alongside the most common genes and DNA of its rows. Here the V and J calls rest on TCRdb's processing, not on the authors' analysis. This sample lists 380,000 or so distinct CDR3 sequences; 15% to 20% were detected once. The ten largest account for around 20% of the sample.

This clonotype came up many times. Its antigen is unknown. Base qualities are not provided; no much larger clone lies one nucleotide away. The paper's findings and limits, for the study overall: Sequencing and analysis were limited to the TCR beta chain. Compared with newly diagnosed patients, patients with persistent Graves' disease had lower TCR Shannon entropy and fewer highly expanded clones, which suggests clonal expansion. The small sample size was acknowledged by the authors as a limitation that may reduce accuracy. The study examined only peripheral blood because the primary lesion, thyroid tissue, could not be accessed. Persistent patients shared more public clonotypes among themselves (2,741) than newly diagnosed patients did (approximately 970).

These sequences were also reported in another study, on T cells in Graves' hyperthyroidism and ophthalmopathy. Drawing on the second study: A patient counted as having stable Graves' hyperthyroidism if no progression to ophthalmopathy occurred over 18 months of follow-up. Hyperthyroidism patients were aged 18 to 65 years and newly diagnosed, with disease duration of less than 2 months. The study excluded patients with uncontrolled infections, other autoimmune diseases, pregnancy or lactation. Diagnoses were established on the basis of clinical symptoms, serum thyroxine and TRAb, thyroid ultrasound, and orbital computed tomography. A first-round RT-PCR of the TCR CDR3 used the HTBI primer set with the Qiagen OneStep RT-PCR kit. Most expanded thyroid clonotypes (frequency above 0.001) were also detected in blood, a finding suggesting that blood repertoires may reflect thyroid immune responses. Ophthalmopathy was separated from stable hyperthyroidism by a 13 V-J signature model, with approximately 89% sensitivity and around 81% specificity obtained in cross-validation and 80%/75% obtained in testing. In validation, progression to ophthalmopathy was predicted by the model with almost 71% sensitivity and 72% to 80% specificity, a median of 6.5 months before onset. To identify TCR V-J signatures that set the groups apart, the researchers used a discovery cohort of approximately 98 patients, made up of 40 to 45 with Graves' ophthalmopathy and some 60 with stable Graves' hyperthyroidism. Prospective prediction of ophthalmopathy was tested in an independent validation cohort of under 20 hyperthyroidism patients and around 16 patients who later progressed to ophthalmopathy. The approximately 100 discovery patients were divided at random into training and test sets in a 7:3 ratio. In addition, the study compared T-cell repertoires in thyroid tissue and in blood from about 6 Graves' hyperthyroidism patients. After sampling, hyperthyroidism patients received methimazole starting at 30 mg daily, and ophthalmopathy patients received high-dose intravenous methylprednisolone. Libraries were constructed in a second round of multiplex PCR, after which size selection and purification were performed. Libraries were sequenced paired-end with 100 bp reads on an Illumina HiSeq2000. SOAPnuke was used to process the raw data, removing reads that contained adapters or uncalled bases, had a mean Phred below 15, or lacked an exact match to the constant primer or identifier. COPE v1.2.5 was used to merge the high-quality paired reads, and each unique nucleotide sequence was defined as a clonotype. MiTCR v1.1 was used to align the clonotypes against IMGT TRBV, TRBD and TRBJ reference segments. Only V-J combinations with frequency above 0.0001, covering 99% to 99.2% of repertoires, were analysed. A TCS score was defined as the ratio between F50 (clonal expansion) and ExV (chaos), using BLOSUM62-based TCRdist between CDR3 peptides within each V-J. Welch's t-statistics and random forest reduced 514 V-J features to around 14, which were used in a naive Bayes classifier (R e1071). No statistical method was used to set the sample size in advance, and investigators knew the group allocation. The paper describes TCR Vbeta CDR3 sequencing of 140 or so peripheral blood samples, made up of under 50 ophthalmopathy patients, some 80 hyperthyroidism patients and roughly 17 progressor patients.

The starting material was peripheral blood mononuclear cells (PBMCs), obtained at new diagnosis, from a patient treated with antithyroid drugs. This TCR was sampled from a woman in her late teens or twenties with Graves disease. Donor details come from another sample of the same person, matched by shared clones.

The CDR3 corresponds to CASSVEWNTEAFF. The nucleotide sequence reads TGTGCCAGCAGCGTAGAATGGAACACTGAAGCTTTCTTT. In this chain, TRBV9 is recombined with TRBJ1-1; the D gene is unclear. Looking up the germline V gene yields CDR1 SGDLS and CDR2 YYNGEE. Including cysteine and phenylalanine, the CDR3 has 13 amino acids. Kept here is only the CDR3 DNA, which spans 39 bases and is read in frame from base 1. The V and J ends are trimmed by 0 bases and 1 base, leaving 4 bases between them. The CDR3, completed at both ends by the reference TRBV9 and TRBJ1-1 genes, gives the full variable domain DSGVTQTPKHLITATGQRVTLRCSPRSGDLSVYWYQQSLDQGLQFLIQYYNGEERAKGNILERFSAQQFPDLHSELNLSSLELGDSALYFCASSVEWNTEAFFGQGTRLTVV.